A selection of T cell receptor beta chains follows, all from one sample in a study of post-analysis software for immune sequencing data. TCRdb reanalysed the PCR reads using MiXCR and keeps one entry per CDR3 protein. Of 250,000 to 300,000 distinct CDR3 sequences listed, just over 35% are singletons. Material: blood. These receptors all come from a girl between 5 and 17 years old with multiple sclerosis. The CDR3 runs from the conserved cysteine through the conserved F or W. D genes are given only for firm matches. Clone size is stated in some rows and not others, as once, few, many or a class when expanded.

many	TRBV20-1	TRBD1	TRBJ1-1	CSARDAQGGGTEAFF	TGCAGTGCTAGAGACGCACAGGGGGGCGGCACTGAAGCTTTCTTT
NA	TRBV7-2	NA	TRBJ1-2	CASSLGPGLANYGYTF	TGTGCCAGCAGCTTAGGTCCAGGGCTAGCTAACTATGGCTACACCTTC
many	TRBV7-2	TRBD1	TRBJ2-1	CASSPPGQGGNEQFF	TGTGCCAGCAGCCCTCCGGGACAGGGAGGCAATGAGCAGTTCTTC
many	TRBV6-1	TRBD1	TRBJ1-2	CASSRRDRGNWNYGYTF	TGTGCCAGCAGCCGCCGGGACAGGGGAAATTGGAACTATGGCTACACCTTC
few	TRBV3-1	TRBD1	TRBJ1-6	CASSQGTGDNSPLHF	TGTGCCAGCAGCCAAGGGACAGGGGACAATTCACCCCTCCACTTT
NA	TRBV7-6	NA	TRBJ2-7	CASSLTGEENEQYF	TGTGCCAGCAGCTTGACGGGAGAGGAGAACGAGCAGTACTTC
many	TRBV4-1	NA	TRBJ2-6	CASSQDQRGRGANVLTF	TGCGCCAGCAGCCAAGATCAACGGGGGAGAGGGGCCAACGTCCTGACTTTC
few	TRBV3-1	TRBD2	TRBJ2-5	CASSQDGGTSRGPGETQYF	TGTGCCAGCAGCCAAGATGGGGGGACTAGCCGTGGACCGGGGGAGACCCAGTACTTC
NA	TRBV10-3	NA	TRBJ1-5	CAISGSGDQPQHF	TGTGCCATCAGTGGTTCGGGGGATCAGCCCCAGCATTTT
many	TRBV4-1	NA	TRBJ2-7	CASSQEKAGGNYEQYF	TGCGCCAGCAGCCAGGAAAAAGCGGGTGGTAACTACGAGCAGTACTTC
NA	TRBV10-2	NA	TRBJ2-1	CASSVQGTRGHEQFF	TGCGCCAGCAGTGTACAGGGGACTAGAGGTCATGAGCAGTTCTTC
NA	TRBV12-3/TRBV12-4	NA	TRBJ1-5	CASSWQAAANSNQPQHF	TGTGCCAGCAGTTGGCAGGCGGCGGCGAATAGCAATCAGCCCCAGCATTTT
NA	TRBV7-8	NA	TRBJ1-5	CASSLVPRAGQPQHF	TGTGCCAGCAGCTTAGTTCCCAGGGCGGGGCAGCCCCAGCATTTT
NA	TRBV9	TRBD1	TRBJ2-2	CASSVAQGANTGELFF	TGTGCCAGCAGCGTAGCCCAGGGGGCGAACACCGGGGAGCTGTTTTTT
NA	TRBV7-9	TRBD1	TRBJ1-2	CASSLGGDSHGHTF	TGTGCCAGCAGCTTAGGTGGGGACAGTCATGGCCACACCTTC
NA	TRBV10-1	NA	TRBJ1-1	CASRVDEATEAFF	TGCGCCAGCAGGGTGGATGAGGCAACTGAAGCTTTCTTT
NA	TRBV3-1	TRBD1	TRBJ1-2	CASSQGMGQGAPGYTF	TGTGCCAGCAGCCAGGGGATGGGACAGGGGGCGCCTGGCTACACCTTC
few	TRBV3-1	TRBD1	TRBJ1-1	CASSVRTGGTEAFF	TGTGCCAGCAGCGTACGGACAGGCGGCACTGAAGCTTTCTTT
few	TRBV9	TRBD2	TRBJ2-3	CASSVDPSGMVTDTQYF	TGTGCCAGCAGCGTAGATCCTAGCGGGATGGTCACAGATACGCAGTATTTT
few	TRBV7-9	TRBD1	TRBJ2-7	CASSPWTGWAYNEQYF	TGTGCCAGCAGCCCTTGGACAGGATGGGCCTACAATGAGCAGTACTTC
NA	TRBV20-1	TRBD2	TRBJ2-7	CSAAGTSDFEQYF	TGCAGTGCCGCCGGGACTAGTGATTTCGAGCAGTACTTC
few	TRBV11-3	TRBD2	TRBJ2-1	CASSSFSLAGGGEQFF	TGTGCCAGCAGCTCGTTTTCCCTAGCGGGGGGGGGTGAGCAGTTCTTC
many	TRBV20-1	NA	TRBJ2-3	CSATPGPKGGTDTQYF	TGCAGTGCTACCCCGGGACCCAAAGGAGGTACAGATACGCAGTATTTT
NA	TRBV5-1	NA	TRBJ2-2	CACSLEPTNTGELFF	TGCGCCTGCAGCTTGGAACCGACGAACACCGGGGAGCTGTTTTTT
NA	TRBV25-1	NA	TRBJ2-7	CASSPGVSWNEQYF	TGTGCCAGCAGTCCCGGGGTATCGTGGAACGAGCAGTACTTC
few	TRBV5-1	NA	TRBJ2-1	CASNHRDEQFF	TGCGCCAGCAACCACCGGGACGAGCAGTTCTTC
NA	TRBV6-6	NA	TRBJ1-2	CASSCSNRQASNYGYTF	TGTGCCAGCAGTTGCTCCAATCGACAGGCCTCTAACTATGGCTACACCTTC
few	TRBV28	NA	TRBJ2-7	CASTPGNSYEQYF	TGTGCCAGCACCCCAGGAAACTCCTACGAGCAGTACTTC
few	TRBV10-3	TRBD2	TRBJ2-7	CAISESTSGSDEQYF	TGTGCCATCAGTGAGTCGACTAGCGGGAGCGACGAGCAGTACTTC